This T cell receptor beta chain originates from a study of T cell responses to AZD1222 COVID-19 vaccine. This clone was found once. The target antigen is unknown. Findings of the study overall: Recipients of two AZD1222 doses showed rising Spike-specific TCR breadth and depth. Spike-wide coverage was observed for vaccine-associated CD4 TCRs, with dominant responses at 160-218 and 743-854. Clonal diversity was possibly underestimated, and white British individuals and females predominated among donors.

Produced via immunoSEQ multiplex PCR; TCRdb's table is partial and in-frame only. The data contain roughly 150,000 clones, roughly 92% of them singletons. The germline gives CDR1 SEHNR, CDR2 FQNEAQ (reference sequence). Losses at the gene ends were 5 bases for V and 7 bases for J; bases not matched to a gene: 10. The CDR3 covers 14 residues. This TCR was sampled from an adult in good health. Sequencing used peripheral blood, obtained on day 0 of AZD1222 vaccination. The chain has TRBV7-9 and TRBJ1-1, with 7 positions matching TRBD1. CDR3 bases: TGTGCCAGCAGCCCCTGGGACAGTGCTATTGAAGCTTTCTTT. This translates into CASSPWDSAIEAFF.